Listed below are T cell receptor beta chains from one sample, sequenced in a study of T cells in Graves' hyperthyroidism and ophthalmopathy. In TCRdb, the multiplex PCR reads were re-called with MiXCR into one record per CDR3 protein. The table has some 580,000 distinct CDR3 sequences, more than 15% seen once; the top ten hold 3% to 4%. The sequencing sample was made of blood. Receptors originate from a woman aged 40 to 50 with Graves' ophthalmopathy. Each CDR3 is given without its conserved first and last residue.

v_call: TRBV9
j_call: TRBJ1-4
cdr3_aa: ASSVAGTGDEKLF

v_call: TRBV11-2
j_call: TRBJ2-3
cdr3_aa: ASSLSGTTDTQY

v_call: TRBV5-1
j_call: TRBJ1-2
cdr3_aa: ASSLLGNGYT

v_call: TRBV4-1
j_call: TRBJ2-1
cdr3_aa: ASSPVEARGVYNEQF

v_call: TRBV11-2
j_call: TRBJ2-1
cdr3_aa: ASSFLPIAGENEQF

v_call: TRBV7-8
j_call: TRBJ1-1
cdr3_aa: ASSFGRGTEAF

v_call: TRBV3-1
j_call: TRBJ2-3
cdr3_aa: ASSLTGGLDTQY

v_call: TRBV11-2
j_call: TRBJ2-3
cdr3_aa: ASSFSWDRGADTQY

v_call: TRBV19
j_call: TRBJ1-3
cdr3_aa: ASSRRARSGNTIY

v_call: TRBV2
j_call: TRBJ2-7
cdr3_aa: ASSGLQGYYEQY

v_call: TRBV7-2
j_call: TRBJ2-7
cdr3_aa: ASSLGQNHEQY

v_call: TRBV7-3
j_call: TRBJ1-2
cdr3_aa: ASSLNGQGLDGYT

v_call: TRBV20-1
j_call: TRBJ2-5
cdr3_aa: SASLGPERETQY

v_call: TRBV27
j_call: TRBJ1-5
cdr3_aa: ASSSWDSRNQPQH

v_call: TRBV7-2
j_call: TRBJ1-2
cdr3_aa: ASSLGDRAWSYGYT

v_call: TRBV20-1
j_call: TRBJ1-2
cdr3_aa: SARDRKLYGYT

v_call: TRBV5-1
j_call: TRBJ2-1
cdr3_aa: ASSTGTANSNEQF

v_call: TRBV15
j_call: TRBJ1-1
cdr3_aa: ATSRGRQGLRMNTEAF

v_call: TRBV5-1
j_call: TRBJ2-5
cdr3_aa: ASSLARTGAAETQY

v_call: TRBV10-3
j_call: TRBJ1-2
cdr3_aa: AISESGNYGYT

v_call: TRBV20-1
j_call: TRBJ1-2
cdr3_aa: SARASYGYT

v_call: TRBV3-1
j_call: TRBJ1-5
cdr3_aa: ASSPGPAQPQH

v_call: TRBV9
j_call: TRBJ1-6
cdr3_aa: ASSPGRGPNSPLH

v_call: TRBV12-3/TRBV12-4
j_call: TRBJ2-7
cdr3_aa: ASRTGSREQY

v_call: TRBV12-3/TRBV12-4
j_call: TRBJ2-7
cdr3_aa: ASSFQENEQY

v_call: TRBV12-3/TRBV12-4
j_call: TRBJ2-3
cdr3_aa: ASSLDRGRGTDTQY

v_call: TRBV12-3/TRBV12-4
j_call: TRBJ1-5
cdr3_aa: ASSLGVDQPQH

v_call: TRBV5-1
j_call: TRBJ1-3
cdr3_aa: ASSFKIGNTIY

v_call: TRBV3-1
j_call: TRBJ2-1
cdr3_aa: ASSQDGGPANEQF

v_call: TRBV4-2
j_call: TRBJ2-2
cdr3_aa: ASSQAQDTTGELF

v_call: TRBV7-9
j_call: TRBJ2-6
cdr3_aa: ASSLANLSSSGANVLT

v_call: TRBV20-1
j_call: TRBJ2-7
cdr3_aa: SAPTTGINEQY

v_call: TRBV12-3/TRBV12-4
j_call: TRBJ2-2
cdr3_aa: ASTIPRPVPQLF

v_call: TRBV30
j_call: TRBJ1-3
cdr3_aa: AWSGGGSGNTIY

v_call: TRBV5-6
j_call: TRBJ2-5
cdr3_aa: ASSLVTSGEETQY

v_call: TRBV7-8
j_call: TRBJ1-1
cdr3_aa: ASSLVGSMNTEAF

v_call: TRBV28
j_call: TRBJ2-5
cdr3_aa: ASSSGAVLETQY

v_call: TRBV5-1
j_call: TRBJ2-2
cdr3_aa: ASSLIVAGTNTGELF

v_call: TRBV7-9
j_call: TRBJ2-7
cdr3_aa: ASSSTGGAYEQY

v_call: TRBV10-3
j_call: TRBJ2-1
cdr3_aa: AISESKRGQGNEQF

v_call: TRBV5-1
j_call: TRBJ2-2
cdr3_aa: ASSSLGGADTGELF

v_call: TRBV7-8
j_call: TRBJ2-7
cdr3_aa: ASSPEGRARLGRAYEQY

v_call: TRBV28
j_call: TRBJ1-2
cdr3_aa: ASRETGGDYGYT

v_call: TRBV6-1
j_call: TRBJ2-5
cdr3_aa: ASSEGYAFTSGRLETQY

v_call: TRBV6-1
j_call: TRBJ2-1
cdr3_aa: ASRPISGLAGIYEQF

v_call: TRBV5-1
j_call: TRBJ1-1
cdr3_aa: ASSLGTAMNTEAF